This TCR beta chain was observed in a study of T cell repertoires in cytomegalovirus infection (dated by TCRdb to about 2019). Broadly, across the study: Alongside well-studied HLA-B-restricted epitopes, the peptide stimulations were aimed at recently identified HLA-C-restricted CMV epitopes, whose presentation resists viral immunomodulation. The HLA type of each donor mattered for the analysis, because public TCR beta signatures pointed to carriage of CMV infection along with the matching HLA type.

The sequencer was an Illumina HiSeq 1500. The public reads were reanalyzed by TCRdb: fastp trimming at Q25, MiXCR alignment, in-frame beta chains only. Each entry is one CDR3 protein sequence, shown with its most common DNA and genes. The sample data list approximately 910,000 distinct CDR3 sequences, and roughly 31% of these were observed just once. About an eighth of the sample belongs to the ten largest clones. On the study overall, not on this receptor specifically: In both this cohort and an independent cohort of 352 donors, the cumulative frequency of public TCR beta family members distinguished carriers of CMV infection plus the relevant HLA type. The ex vivo response was dominated by HLA-C-restricted CMV-specific TCR beta clonotypes, which also provided the single most frequent clonotype in two of eight donors.

The treatment or condition label of this sample denotes: in vitro stimulation with specific CMV peptide epitopes to enrich CMV-specific T cells. This clonotype was observed a few times. No cognate antigen has been identified for it. No per-base quality is available; no much larger clone lies one base away. As encoded in the germline V gene, CDR1 is MNHNS while CDR2 is SASEGT. Measured from the cysteine to the phenylalanine, the CDR3 is 15 residues long. The CDR3 DNA has 45 bases and is translated from base 1. V ends up 6 bases short and J 4 bases short, with an unmatched junction base count of 5. The source is a human donor in good health (CMV status not recorded). Some clones in this sample may be carry-over from other donors' samples. The chain is assembled from TRBV6-1 and TRBJ2-3; TRBD1 matches 12 bases in the middle. The source material was cultured CD8+ T cells from PBMCs, sampled from culture after CMV antigen stimulation. The DNA reads TGTGCCAGCAGGGGGACAGGGGGCGCCGCAGATACGCAGTATTTT. Its amino acids are CASRGTGGAADTQYF.